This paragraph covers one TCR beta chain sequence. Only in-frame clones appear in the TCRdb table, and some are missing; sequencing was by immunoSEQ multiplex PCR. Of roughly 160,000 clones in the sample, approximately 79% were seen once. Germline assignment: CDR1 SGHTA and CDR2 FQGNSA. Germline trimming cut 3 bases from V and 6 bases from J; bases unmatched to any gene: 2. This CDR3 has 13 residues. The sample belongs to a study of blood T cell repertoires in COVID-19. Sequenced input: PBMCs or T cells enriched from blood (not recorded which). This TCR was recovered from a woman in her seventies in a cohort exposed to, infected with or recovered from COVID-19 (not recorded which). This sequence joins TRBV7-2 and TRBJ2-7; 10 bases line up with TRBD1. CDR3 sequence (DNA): TGTGCCAGCAGCTTCCGGGACAGGGGCGAGCAGTACTTC. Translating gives CASSFRDRGEQYF.